This T cell receptor beta chain was found in a study of blood T cell repertoires in COVID-19. TCRdb's table, derived via immunoSEQ multiplex PCR, lists solely in-frame clones and lacks some. This table has under 200,000 clones, around 84% appearing once. V lost 3 bases, J lost 4 bases, and 12 bases lay in between. CDR1 LGHDT and CDR2 YNNKEL come from the germline V gene (reference sequence). The CDR3 totals 14 residues. Clinical histories supplied by participants themselves formed the basis of cohort assignment. The TCR comes from a woman in her fifties or sixties who had recovered from COVID-19. Sequences were obtained from PBMCs or T cells enriched from blood (not recorded which). This chain uses TRBV3-1 (or the pseudogene TRBV3-2) with TRBJ1-1; D is ambiguous. CDR3 in amino acids: CASSQSSKGTEAFF. The CDR3 bases are TGTGCCAGCAGCCAGTCTAGCAAAGGCACTGAAGCTTTCTTT.